The 9 T cell receptor beta chains in this list originate from one sample, sequenced in a study of shared clonotypes between healthy human individuals. Profiling relied on immunoSEQ multiplex PCR, and the TCRdb table lists in-frame clones only, not all of them. The table shows 2,500,000 or so clones, with 93% occurring only once. Sequences were obtained from naive CD4+ T cells from PBMCs. Subset described: CD45RA+ positively selected. The receptor source for this set is a man aged 18 to 29 in good health. Some clones in this sample may be carry-over from other donors' samples.

V and J are TRBV7-2 and TRBJ2-7, with 12 bases aligning to TRBD2. There are 19 residues in the CDR3. V was clipped by 2 bases and J by 2 bases; unmatched bases: 13. CDR1 and CDR2 (germline): SGHTA, FQGNSA. As DNA, the CDR3 is TGTGCCAGCAGCTTATTAAGGCTGCTAGCGGGAGGGGGGGCCTACGAGCAGTACTTC. It yields the protein CASSLLRLLAGGGAYEQYF. Combining the CDR3 with reference TRBV7-2 and TRBJ2-7 gives the whole variable domain GAGVSQSPSNKVTEKGKDVELRCDPISGHTALYWYRQSLGQGLEFLIYFQGNSAPDKSGLPSDRFSAERTGGSVSTLTIQRTQQEDSAVYLCASSLLRLLAGGGAYEQYFGPGTRLTVT.

The chain uses TRBV18 and TRBJ2-7, with D perhaps matching TRBD1 (6 bases). Trimming pared 5 bases from V and 6 bases from J, leaving 23 bases between. Germline loops: CDR1 KGHSH, CDR2 LQKENI. The CDR3 runs 16 residues. CDR3 sequence reads: CASSTNNRDRSGEQYF. The CDR3 DNA is TGTGCCAGCTCAACAAACAACAGGGATAGGTCCGGCGAGCAGTACTTC.

The chain uses TRBV28 and TRBJ2-7; D gene ambiguous. The germline V gene encodes CDR1 MDHEN and CDR2 SYDVKM. The CDR3 has 15 residues. Trimming pared 9 bases from V and 2 bases from J, leaving 20 bases between. The CDR3 region has the DNA TGTGCCAGTGGGGTCAGACGTATCCTAACCTACGAGCAGTACTTC. Its protein is CASGVRRILTYEQYF.

The V and J genes are TRBV2 and TRBJ2-1, with 16 bases that match TRBD2. CDR1 is SNHLY, CDR2 FYNNEI, per germline. The junction had 5 bases not matched to a gene; V was cut back by 5 bases and J by 7 bases. The CDR3 contains 16 residues. The CDR3 region is CASSPGTSGRGNEQFF. CDR3 DNA: TGTGCCAGCAGTCCCGGGACTAGCGGGAGGGGGAATGAGCAGTTCTTC.

The chain joins TRBV29-1 to TRBJ2-3, with TRBD1 matching over 9 bases. The germline V gene has CDR1 SQVTM and CDR2 ANQGSEA. There are 13 residues in the CDR3. Losses at the gene ends were 6 bases for V and 3 bases for J; bases not matched to a gene: 4. CDR3: CSVDRGSTDTQYF. DNA for the CDR3: TGCAGCGTAGACAGGGGGTCGACAGATACGCAGTATTTT.

The V and J genes are TRBV29-1 and TRBJ2-7, with a weak D call TRBD2 (5 bases). This CDR3 is built from 13 residues. Trimming took off 6 bases at V and 4 bases at J, with 16 bases between the two ends. Germline CDR1 and CDR2: SQVTM and ANQGSEA. The CDR3 region is CSVLATRGYEQYF. The CDR3 DNA reads TGCAGCGTACTCGCCACACGGGGTTACGAGCAGTACTTC.

V is TRBV4-3 and J is TRBJ2-7, with 9 bases that match TRBD2. The ends lost 4 bases at V and 6 bases at J; junction bases unmatched: 13. The germline gives CDR1 LGHNA, CDR2 YSLEER. This CDR3 is built from 16 residues. DNA for the CDR3: TGCGCCAGCAGCCTTCAAATAGGGACTAGCCGGGGCGAGCAGTACTTC. Its translation is CASSLQIGTSRGEQYF.

The V and J genes are TRBV6-1 and TRBJ2-1; weak D call: TRBD2 (5 bases). The CDR3 spans 12 residues. Deletions cut 5 bases from V and 7 bases from J, with 9 bases between. Germline CDR1 is MNHNS and CDR2 is SASEGT. The CDR3 bases are TGTGCCAGCAGTATAGCGTTAAATGAGCAGTTCTTC. Its protein is CASSIALNEQFF.

The chain recombines TRBV18 with TRBJ2-1; 9 bases align to TRBD2. Trimming removed 3 bases from V and 5 bases from J; junction bases left unmatched: 8. The V gene's germline CDR1 is KGHSH and CDR2 LQKENI. CDR3 length: 16 amino acids. The CDR3 loop is CASSPNSGLAHNEQFF. The DNA of the CDR3 is TGTGCCAGCTCACCCAATTCGGGACTAGCCCACAATGAGCAGTTCTTC. The entire variable domain, with the rest obtained from reference TRBV18 and TRBJ2-1, is as follows: NAGVMQNPRHLVRRRGQEARLRCSPMKGHSHVYWYRQLPEEGLKFMVYLQKENIIDESGMPKERFSAEFPKEGPSILRIQQVVRGDSAAYFCASSPNSGLAHNEQFFGPGTRLTVL.